This entry lists 13 T cell receptor beta chains sequenced from one sample in a study of CD8 T cells in ankylosing spondylitis. Each CDR3 protein gets one entry after TCRdb re-called the 5' RACE reads with MiXCR. This table has about 210,000 distinct CDR3 sequences, around 7.9% appearing once. Their cognate antigens are unknown. Whole-study results and caveats: Characteristic of ankylosing spondylitis blood, it appeared, was a TCR beta motif comprising about eight highly homologous variants.

Sequencing used blood, either unsorted or a sorted T cell fraction (not recorded which). The receptors here all came from a male donor with ankylosing spondylitis.

The chain is built from TRBV20-1 and TRBJ2-7, with no clear D. This CDR3 region has 14 residues. CDR1 and CDR2 from the germline V gene are DFQATT and SNEGSKA (reference sequence). Trimming took 6 bases from V and 2 from J, leaving 17 bases between them. The CDR3 here is CSAYPRATTYEQYF. The DNA of the CDR3 is TGCAGTGCGTATCCCCGGGCTACTACCTACGAGCAGTACTTC.

Notes on this clonotype: A much larger clone lies one base from this, so it may be a read error. J is TRBJ1-1 and V is TRBV5-1; D gene uncertain. The germline CDR1 and CDR2 sequences are SGHRS and YFSETQ. This CDR3 has 15 residues. Trimming shortened V by 2 bases and J by 0 bases, and 11 bases separated the two germline ends. CDR3 DNA: TGCGCCAGCAGCTTCAACGCGGAATTGAACACTGAAGCTTTCTTT. Translated: CASSFNAELNTEAFF.

In this sample, this clonotype turned up many times. The V and J genes are TRBV9 and TRBJ1-4, with 9 positions matching TRBD1. Germline trimming cut 3 bases from V and 9 bases from J; bases unmatched to any gene: 3. Germline lookup yields CDR1 SGDLS and CDR2 YYNGEE. The CDR3 has 13 residues. This chain's CDR3 is CASSDGTGKKLFF. The CDR3 region has the DNA TGTGCCAGCAGCGACGGGACAGGGAAAAAACTGTTTTTT.

This clonotype came up a few times. The V and J genes are TRBV28 and TRBJ2-7; tentative D call: TRBD2 (5 bases). The CDR3 has 14 amino acids. Per germline, CDR1 MDHEN and CDR2 SYDVKM. V was pared by 2 bases and J by 5 bases, with 13 bases between. The CDR3 loop is CASSLKWELNEQYF. In DNA, the CDR3 is TGTGCCAGCAGTTTAAAGTGGGAGCTCAACGAGCAGTACTTC.

The sample holds many counts of this clonotype. CDR3 nucleotide sequence: TGTGCCAGCAGCCTAGAGGTATCCCTGCGAGCAACTAATGAAAAACTGTTTTTT. Translated: CASSLEVSLRATNEKLFF. The V call is TRBV6-1, the J call TRBJ1-4; D remains unclear. The germline V gene encodes CDR1 MNHNS and CDR2 SASEGT. This CDR3 contains 18 residues. The V end lost 6 bases, the J end lost 0 bases, and 20 bases lay between the germline ends.

CDR3 bases: TGTGCCAGCAGTTTTCTCGACTCCGGAGAGACCCAGTACTTC. Translated: CASSFLDSGETQYF. The V call is TRBV27, the J call TRBJ2-5; no firm D call. Germline V gene lookup returns CDR1 MNHEY and CDR2 SMNVEV (reference sequence). The V end lost 3 bases, the J end lost 4 bases, and 12 bases lay between the germline ends. CDR3 length: 14 amino acids.

There are many counts of this clonotype. This chain links TRBV6-5 with TRBJ1-3; D is ambiguous. The V gene lost 0 bases and the J gene lost 1 base, with 7 bases spanning the gap. Germline V gives CDR1 MNHEY, CDR2 SVGAGI. This CDR3 contains 15 residues. Written as DNA, the CDR3 is TGTGCCAGCAGTTACTCACCGGGGTCTGGAAACACCATATATTTT. This encodes CASSYSPGSGNTIYF.

This clonotype occurred many times. The chain has TRBV4-3 and TRBJ2-5, with TRBD2 matching over 7 bases. The CDR3 contains 14 residues. The germline gives CDR1 LGHNA, CDR2 YSLEER. V shed 0 bases, J shed 5 bases, and the junction held 3 bases outside the gene matches. The CDR3: CASSQDLAEETQYF. Here the CDR3 DNA reads TGCGCCAGCAGCCAAGATCTAGCGGAGGAGACCCAGTACTTC.

This clonotype occurred many times. The V gene is TRBV4-1, the J gene TRBJ1-1; D is perhaps TRBD1 (5 bases). Trimming took 4 bases from V and 1 from J, leaving 13 bases between them. Germline values: CDR1 MGHRA, CDR2 YSYEKL. This CDR3 is built from 15 residues. The CDR3 loop reads CASSRDRGKNTEAFF. The CDR3 bases are TGCGCCAGCAGCCGCGACCGGGGGAAGAACACTGAAGCTTTCTTT.

In its sample, this clonotype was seen many times. The V gene is TRBV7-2, the J gene TRBJ1-4, with TRBD1 identical over 7 bases. The V gene end was trimmed by 2 bases and the J gene end by 5 bases; junction bases not matched to a gene: 5. The CDR3 length is 15 residues. The germline gives CDR1 SGHTA, CDR2 FQGNSA. The CDR3 reads CASSLWTGRNEKLFF. DNA for the CDR3: TGTGCCAGCAGCTTATGGACAGGCCGAAATGAAAAACTGTTTTTT.

This clonotype came up many times. The chain couples TRBV20-1 to TRBJ2-7, with 15 bases lining up with TRBD2. Germline CDR1 and CDR2: DFQATT and SNEGSKA (reference sequence). V was pared by 0 bases and J by 2 bases, with 14 bases of the junction left unmatched. This CDR3 is built from 20 residues. CDR3 coding DNA: TGCAGTGCTAGAGATCTCGGGACTAGCGGGAGGACCCGTAAGGCCTACGAGCAGTACTTC. Protein product: CSARDLGTSGRTRKAYEQYF.

In this sample, this clonotype turned up many times. The chain is built from TRBV27 and TRBJ2-1, with D perhaps assigned TRBD1 or TRBD2 (5 bases each). The germline V gene encodes CDR1 MNHEY and CDR2 SMNVEV (reference sequence). The CDR3 totals 17 residues. V lost 0 bases to trimming and J lost 2 bases, with 14 bases between them. The CDR3 DNA sequence: TGTGCCAGCAGTTTATCCGCAGGGAGTGGGCCCTACAATGAGCAGTTCTTC. As protein: CASSLSAGSGPYNEQFF.

This clonotype was recorded many times. J is TRBJ2-5 and V is TRBV7-2; 7 nucleotides line up with TRBD2. CDR3 length: 16 amino acids. The V gene's germline CDR1 is SGHTA and CDR2 FQGNSA. With V trimmed by 2 bases and J by 1 base, 7 bases remained unmatched. The CDR3 reads CASSLFSGGLQETQYF. In nucleotides, the CDR3 is TGTGCCAGCAGCTTATTTTCGGGAGGCCTCCAAGAGACCCAGTACTTC.